The rows below give T cell receptor beta chains drawn from one sample of a study of Graves' ophthalmopathy and Graves' hyperthyroidism. TCRdb independently ran MiXCR on the multiplex PCR reads; one entry per CDR3 protein. The table has roughly 480,000 distinct CDR3 sequences, under 15% seen once. What was sequenced was blood. Receptors were obtained from a woman in her 30s with Graves' ophthalmopathy. The CDR3 runs from the conserved cysteine through the conserved F or W. The order of the fields is clone size, V gene, D gene, J gene, CDR3 protein, CDR3 DNA. D genes are given only for firm matches. Clone size appears in some rows only: once, few, many, or a class for an expanded clone.

NA,TRBV30,NA,TRBJ1-1,CAWRSGINTEAFF,TGTGCCTGGAGGTCAGGTATTAACACTGAAGCTTTCTTT
many,TRBV30,NA,TRBJ1-6,CAWSVLQSSYNSPLHF,TGTGCCTGGAGTGTCTTACAGAGCTCCTATAATTCACCCCTCCACTTT
many,TRBV20-1,NA,TRBJ1-2,CSASPNQGTYGYTF,TGCAGTGCTAGCCCTAATCAGGGGACCTATGGCTACACCTTC
once,TRBV6-1,NA,TRBJ2-7,CASSEGGGGSDEQYF,TGTGCCAGCAGTGAGGGAGGTGGGGGTTCGGACGAGCAGTACTTC
NA,TRBV3-1,NA,TRBJ1-5,CASSRGVVCNQPQHF,TGTGCCAGCAGCCGAGGGGTGGTTTGCAATCAGCCCCAGCATTTT
many,TRBV30,NA,TRBJ2-5,CAWSPGTSAGDQYF,TGTGCCTGGAGTCCCGGGACATCGGCTGGTGACCAGTACTTC
many,TRBV24-1,TRBD1,TRBJ2-2,CATSDLSDRGPNTGELFF,TGTGCCACCAGTGACCTTTCCGACAGGGGCCCGAACACCGGGGAGCTGTTTTTT
many,TRBV28,NA,TRBJ1-6,CASSFYGPSPLHF,TGTGCCAGCAGTTTCTACGGGCCTTCACCCCTCCACTTT
many,TRBV28,TRBD2,TRBJ2-5,CASSTNSGRVWETQYF,TGTGCCAGCAGTACGAATAGCGGGAGGGTCTGGGAGACCCAGTACTTC
NA,TRBV4-2,TRBD1,TRBJ2-4,CASSQSGTGGNIKYF,TGTGCCAGCAGCCAATCCGGGACAGGGGGAAACATTAAGTACTTC
NA,TRBV6-1,NA,TRBJ1-5,CASSEGTAIFLSNQPQHF,TGTGCCAGCAGTGAAGGGACAGCCATATTCCTAAGCAATCAGCCCCAGCATTTT
few,TRBV18,NA,TRBJ1-1,CASSPMGHNTEAFF,TGTGCCAGCTCACCAATGGGGCATAACACTGAAGCTTTCTTT
NA,TRBV7-9,TRBD1,TRBJ1-5,CASSFQTGDNQPQHF,TGTGCCAGCAGCTTCCAAACAGGGGATAATCAGCCCCAGCATTTT
many,TRBV20-1,TRBD2,TRBJ2-2,CSARDYGRYSGELFF,TGCAGTGCTAGAGATTACGGGAGGTACAGCGGGGAGCTGTTTTTT
many,TRBV20-1,TRBD1,TRBJ1-2,CSAYWDRGEDGYTF,TGCAGTGCTTACTGGGACAGGGGTGAGGATGGCTACACCTTC
NA,TRBV9,NA,TRBJ1-3,CASSVAEDTIYF,TGTGCCAGCAGCGTAGCTGAAGACACCATATATTTT
many,TRBV29-1,TRBD1,TRBJ2-5,CSVDGRTGQTQYF,TGCAGCGTCGACGGACGGACAGGTCAGACCCAGTACTTC
NA,TRBV18,NA,TRBJ1-3,CASSPYLEGSGNTIYF,TGTGCCAGCTCACCCTACTTGGAAGGTAGCGGAAACACCATATATTTT
many,TRBV6-1,NA,TRBJ1-2,CASSSSTGGRYTF,TGTGCCAGCAGCAGTTCGACGGGGGGGCGCTACACCTTC
many,TRBV29-1,NA,TRBJ2-5,CSVDGTSLKTQYF,TGCAGCGTTGACGGAACTAGTTTGAAGACCCAGTACTTC
many,TRBV20-1,NA,TRBJ2-7,CSARNSASYEQYF,TGCAGTGCTAGAAACAGTGCCTCCTACGAGCAGTACTTC
many,TRBV4-2,NA,TRBJ1-1,CASSQHELNTEAFF,TGTGCCAGCAGCCAACACGAATTGAACACTGAAGCTTTCTTT
many,TRBV6-2/TRBV6-3,NA,TRBJ1-2,CASSIRVTGARANYGYTF,TGTGCCAGCAGTATCCGGGTGACAGGAGCTAGAGCTAACTATGGCTACACCTTC
many,TRBV28,TRBD1,TRBJ2-5,CASRRQGAKTQYF,TGTGCCAGCAGGAGACAGGGGGCGAAGACCCAGTACTTC
many,TRBV15,NA,TRBJ1-2,CATSRAYGGGYTF,TGTGCCACCAGCAGAGCTTACGGGGGTGGCTACACCTTC
many,TRBV11-2,NA,TRBJ1-1,CASSPSAWGARTEAFF,TGTGCCAGCAGCCCATCCGCCTGGGGGGCTCGCACTGAAGCTTTCTTT
few,TRBV5-1,NA,TRBJ1-2,CASSLARVGYGYTF,TGCGCCAGCAGCTTGGCCAGGGTAGGCTATGGCTACACCTTC
few,TRBV7-9,NA,TRBJ1-1,CASSLHTVNTEAFF,TGTGCCAGCAGCCTCCATACGGTGAACACTGAAGCTTTCTTT
many,TRBV19,NA,TRBJ1-1,CASSPAVNTEAFF,TGTGCCAGTAGCCCGGCGGTGAACACTGAAGCTTTCTTT
many,TRBV7-6,TRBD2,TRBJ2-5,CASSKSGGETQYF,TGTGCCAGCAGCAAAAGCGGGGGCGAGACCCAGTACTTC
many,TRBV27,NA,TRBJ2-7,CASSLVILEQYF,TGTGCCAGCAGTTTGGTAATCCTCGAGCAGTACTTC
NA,TRBV6-5,NA,TRBJ1-1,CASSYYDSGVAFF,TGTGCCAGCAGTTACTATGACTCTGGGGTCGCTTTCTTT
many,TRBV12-3/TRBV12-4,NA,TRBJ1-1,CASRFGSTEAFF,TGTGCCAGCAGATTTGGGAGTACTGAAGCTTTCTTT
many,TRBV30,TRBD1,TRBJ1-1,CAWNSDRANTEAFF,TGTGCCTGGAATTCTGACAGGGCGAACACTGAAGCTTTCTTT
NA,TRBV6-2/TRBV6-3,NA,TRBJ2-5,CASSYFSGVQETQYF,TGTGCCAGCAGTTACTTCTCGGGGGTCCAAGAGACCCAGTACTTC
many,TRBV18,TRBD1,TRBJ1-1,CASSPGTGSLTEAFF,TGTGCCAGCTCACCGGGGACAGGGAGTTTGACTGAAGCTTTCTTT
many,TRBV6-1,NA,TRBJ2-7,CASSERGFAYYEQYF,TGTGCCAGCAGCGAAAGGGGCTTTGCATACTACGAGCAGTACTTC
many,TRBV28,TRBD2,TRBJ2-2,CASSWGGADTGELFF,TGTGCCAGCAGCTGGGGGGGAGCTGACACCGGGGAGCTGTTTTTT
many,TRBV27,TRBD2,TRBJ2-7,CASSFKATSVGYEQYF,TGTGCCAGCAGTTTCAAAGCCACTAGCGTCGGCTACGAGCAGTACTTC
NA,TRBV30,TRBD1,TRBJ2-7,CAWSVGRTGGYEQYF,TGTGCCTGGAGTGTAGGCAGGACAGGGGGGTACGAGCAGTACTTC
NA,TRBV4-1,NA,TRBJ2-2,CASSLQEGRRWSGELFF,TGCGCCAGCAGCCTCCAAGAGGGAAGGAGGTGGAGCGGGGAGCTGTTTTTT
few,TRBV12-3/TRBV12-4,NA,TRBJ1-1,CASSWGMRTEAFF,TGTGCCAGCAGTTGGGGGATGAGAACTGAAGCTTTCTTT